This is a list of T cell receptor beta chains from one sample in a study of CXCR3-negative and CXCR3-positive naive CD8 T cells. TCRdb re-called the 5' RACE reads and shows each CDR3 protein once, DNA omitted. The ten top clones account for 0.71%, within a sample of tens of thousands of distinct CDR3 sequences. The sample consisted of naive CXCR3+ CD8+ T cells from blood. Receptors originate from a human donor in good health. Some clones in this sample may be carry-over from other donors' samples. Both conserved end residues are part of each CDR3.

j_call v_call cdr3_aa
TRBJ2-7 TRBV6-5 CASKPDRVWHEQYF
TRBJ2-7 TRBV7-9 CASSPPGAGSPYEQYF
TRBJ1-2 TRBV21-1 CASSKGGRSGTDYGYTF
TRBJ2-7 TRBV20-1 CSARVPTIAGYYEQYF
TRBJ1-1 TRBV20-1 CSARGGPGGDTEAFF
TRBJ2-5 TRBV6-5 CASSYGFAFLETQNF
TRBJ2-7 TRBV7-9 CASSLVRGYEQYF
TRBJ2-7 TRBV7-9 CASSLVGTTYEQYF
TRBJ2-1 TRBV28 CASTLRRDRGFNEQFF
TRBJ2-2 TRBV28 CASSFLDTGPPNTGELFF
TRBJ1-4 TRBV5-1 CASSTGTSSWEKLFF
TRBJ2-7 TRBV12-3/TRBV12-4 CASSVTGEENSYEQYF
TRBJ1-2 TRBV6-5 CASSSWGQGAEGDYGYTF
TRBJ2-5 TRBV29-1 CSVEGQASAETQYF
TRBJ1-3 TRBV7-9 CASSIISSGNTIYF
TRBJ2-5 TRBV9 CASSVAGGHETQYF
TRBJ2-1 TRBV6-4 CASSPRAGAYNEQFF
TRBJ1-1 TRBV5-1 CASSSGAPEAFF
TRBJ2-3 TRBV14 CASSQDRGVGDTQYF
TRBJ2-7 TRBV11-2 CASSYTRGWYEQYF
TRBJ2-3 TRBV12-3/TRBV12-4 CASSSVSTDTQYF
TRBJ2-2 TRBV11-2 CASSSAVTGELFF